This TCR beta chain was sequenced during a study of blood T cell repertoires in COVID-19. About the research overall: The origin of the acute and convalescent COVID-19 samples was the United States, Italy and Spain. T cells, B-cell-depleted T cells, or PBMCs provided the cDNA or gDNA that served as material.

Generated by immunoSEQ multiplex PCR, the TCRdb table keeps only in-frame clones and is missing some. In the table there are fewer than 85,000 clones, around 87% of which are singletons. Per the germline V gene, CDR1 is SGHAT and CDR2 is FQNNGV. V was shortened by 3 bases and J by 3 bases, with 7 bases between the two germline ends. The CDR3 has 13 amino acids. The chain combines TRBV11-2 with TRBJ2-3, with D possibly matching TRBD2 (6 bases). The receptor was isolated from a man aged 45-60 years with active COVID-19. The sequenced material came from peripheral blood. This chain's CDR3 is CASSFSGTDTQYF. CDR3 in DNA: TGTGCCAGCAGCTTTAGCGGAACAGATACGCAGTATTTT.